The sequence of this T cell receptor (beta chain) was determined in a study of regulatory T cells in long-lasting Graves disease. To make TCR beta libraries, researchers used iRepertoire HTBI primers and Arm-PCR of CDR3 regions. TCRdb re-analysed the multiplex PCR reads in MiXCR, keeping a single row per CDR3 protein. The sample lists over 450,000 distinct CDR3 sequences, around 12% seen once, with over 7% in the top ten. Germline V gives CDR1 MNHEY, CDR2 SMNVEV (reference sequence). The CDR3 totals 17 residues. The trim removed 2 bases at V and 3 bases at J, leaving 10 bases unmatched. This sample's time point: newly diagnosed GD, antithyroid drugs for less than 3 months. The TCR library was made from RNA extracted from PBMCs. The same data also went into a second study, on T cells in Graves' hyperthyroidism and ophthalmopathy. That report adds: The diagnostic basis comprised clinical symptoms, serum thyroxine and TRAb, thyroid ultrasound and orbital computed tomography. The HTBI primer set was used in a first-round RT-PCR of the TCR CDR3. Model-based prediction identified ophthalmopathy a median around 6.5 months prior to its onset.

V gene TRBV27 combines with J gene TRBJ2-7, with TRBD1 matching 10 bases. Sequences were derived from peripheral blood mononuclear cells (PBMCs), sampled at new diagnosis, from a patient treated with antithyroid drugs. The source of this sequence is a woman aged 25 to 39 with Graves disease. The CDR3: CASSLLAAGTGVYEQYF. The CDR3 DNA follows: TGTGCCAGCAGTTTACTTGCCGCCGGGACAGGGGTCTACGAGCAGTACTTC.